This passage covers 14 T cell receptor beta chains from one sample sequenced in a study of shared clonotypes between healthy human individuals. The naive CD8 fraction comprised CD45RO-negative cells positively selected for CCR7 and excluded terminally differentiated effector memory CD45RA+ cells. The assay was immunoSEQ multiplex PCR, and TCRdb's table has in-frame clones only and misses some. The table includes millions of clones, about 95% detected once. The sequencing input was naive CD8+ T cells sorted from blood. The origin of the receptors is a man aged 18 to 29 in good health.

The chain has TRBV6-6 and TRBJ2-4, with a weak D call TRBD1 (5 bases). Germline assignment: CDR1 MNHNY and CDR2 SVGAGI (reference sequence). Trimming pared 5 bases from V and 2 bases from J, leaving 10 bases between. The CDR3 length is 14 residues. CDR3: CASSPHRTKNIQYF. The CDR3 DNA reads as TGTGCCAGCAGTCCCCACAGGACCAAAAACATTCAGTACTTC.

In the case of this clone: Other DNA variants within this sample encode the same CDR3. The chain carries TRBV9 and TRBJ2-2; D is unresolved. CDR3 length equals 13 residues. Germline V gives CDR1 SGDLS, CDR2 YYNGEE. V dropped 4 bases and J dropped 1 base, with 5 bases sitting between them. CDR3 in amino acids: CASSPGNTGELFF. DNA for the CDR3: TGTGCCAGCAGCCCAGGGAACACCGGGGAGCTGTTTTTT.

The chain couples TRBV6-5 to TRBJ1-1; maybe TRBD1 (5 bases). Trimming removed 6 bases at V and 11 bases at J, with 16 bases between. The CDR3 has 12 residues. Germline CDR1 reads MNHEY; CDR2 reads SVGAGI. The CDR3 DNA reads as TGTGCCAGCAGGGCGGGACTACGGGAGGCTTTCTTT. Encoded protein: CASRAGLREAFF.

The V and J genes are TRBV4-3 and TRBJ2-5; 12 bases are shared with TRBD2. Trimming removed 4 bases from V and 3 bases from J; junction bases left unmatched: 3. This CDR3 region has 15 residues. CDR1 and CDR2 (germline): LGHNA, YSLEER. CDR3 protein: CASSLLAGGEETQYF. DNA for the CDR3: TGCGCCAGCAGCCTTCTAGCGGGAGGGGAAGAGACCCAGTACTTC.

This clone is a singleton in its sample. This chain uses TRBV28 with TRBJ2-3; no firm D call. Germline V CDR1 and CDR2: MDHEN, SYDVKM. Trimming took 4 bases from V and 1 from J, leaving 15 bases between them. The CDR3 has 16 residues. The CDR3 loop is CASSSRPRTGTDTQYF. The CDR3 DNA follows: TGTGCCAGCAGTTCCCGACCCCGAACGGGCACAGATACGCAGTATTTT.

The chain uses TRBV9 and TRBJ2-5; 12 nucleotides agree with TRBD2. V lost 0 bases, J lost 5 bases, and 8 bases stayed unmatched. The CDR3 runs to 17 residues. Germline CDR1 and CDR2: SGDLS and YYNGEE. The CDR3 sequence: CASSVAGLAGLLETQYF. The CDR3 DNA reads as TGTGCCAGCAGCGTAGCTGGACTAGCGGGGCTACTGGAGACCCAGTACTTC.

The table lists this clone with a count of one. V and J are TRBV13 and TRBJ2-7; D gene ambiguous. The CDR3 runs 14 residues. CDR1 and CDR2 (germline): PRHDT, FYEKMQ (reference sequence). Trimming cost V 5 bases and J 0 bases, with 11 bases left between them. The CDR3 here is CASSDSLGSYEQYF. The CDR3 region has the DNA TGTGCCAGCAGCGACTCCCTAGGCTCCTACGAGCAGTACTTC.

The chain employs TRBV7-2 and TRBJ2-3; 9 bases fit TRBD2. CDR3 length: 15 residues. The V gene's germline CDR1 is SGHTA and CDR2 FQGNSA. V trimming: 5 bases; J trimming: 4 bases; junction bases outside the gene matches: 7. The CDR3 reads CASSPWGGGADTQYF. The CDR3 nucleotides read TGTGCCAGCAGCCCGTGGGGCGGGGGGGCAGATACGCAGTATTTT. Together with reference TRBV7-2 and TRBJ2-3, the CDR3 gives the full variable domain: GAGVSQSPSNKVTEKGKDVELRCDPISGHTALYWYRQSLGQGLEFLIYFQGNSAPDKSGLPSDRFSAERTGGSVSTLTIQRTQQEDSAVYLCASSPWGGGADTQYFGPGTRLTVL.

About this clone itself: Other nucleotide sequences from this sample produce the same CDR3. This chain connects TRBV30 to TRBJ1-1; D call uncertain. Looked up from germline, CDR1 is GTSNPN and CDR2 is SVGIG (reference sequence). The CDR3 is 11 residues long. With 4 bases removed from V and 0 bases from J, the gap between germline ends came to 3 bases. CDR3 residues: CAWKLNTEAFF. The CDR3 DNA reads TGTGCCTGGAAACTGAACACTGAAGCTTTCTTT. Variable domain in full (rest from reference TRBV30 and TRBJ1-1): SQTIHQWPATLVQPVGSPLSLECTVEGTSNPNLYWYRQAAGRGLQLLFYSVGIGQISSEVPQNLSASRPQDRQFILSSKKLLLSDSGFYLCAWKLNTEAFFGQGTRLTVV.

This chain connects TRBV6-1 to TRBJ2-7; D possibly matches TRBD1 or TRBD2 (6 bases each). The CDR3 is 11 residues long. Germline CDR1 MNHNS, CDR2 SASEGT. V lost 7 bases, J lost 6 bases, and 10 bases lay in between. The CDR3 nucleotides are TGTGCCAGCATAGGAGGGGGCGAGCAGTACTTC. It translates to CASIGGGEQYF.

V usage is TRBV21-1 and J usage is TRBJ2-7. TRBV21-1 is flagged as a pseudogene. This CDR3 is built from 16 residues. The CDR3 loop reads CASSKDWDLRGYEQYF. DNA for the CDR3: TGTGCCAGCAGCAAAGATTGGGACCTTCGGGGCTACGAGCAGTACTTC.

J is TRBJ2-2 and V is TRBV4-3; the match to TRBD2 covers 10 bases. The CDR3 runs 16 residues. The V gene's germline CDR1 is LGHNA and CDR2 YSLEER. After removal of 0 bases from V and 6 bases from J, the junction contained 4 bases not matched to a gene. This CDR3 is CASSQEPAGGPGELFF. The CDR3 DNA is TGCGCCAGCAGCCAAGAGCCAGCGGGAGGGCCCGGGGAGCTGTTTTTT.

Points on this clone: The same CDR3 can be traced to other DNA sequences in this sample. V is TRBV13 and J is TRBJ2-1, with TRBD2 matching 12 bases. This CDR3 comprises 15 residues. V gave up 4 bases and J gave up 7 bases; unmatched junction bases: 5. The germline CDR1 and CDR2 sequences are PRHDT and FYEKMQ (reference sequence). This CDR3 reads CASSSTSGSYNEQFF. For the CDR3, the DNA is TGTGCCAGCAGCTCGACTAGCGGGAGTTATAATGAGCAGTTCTTC.

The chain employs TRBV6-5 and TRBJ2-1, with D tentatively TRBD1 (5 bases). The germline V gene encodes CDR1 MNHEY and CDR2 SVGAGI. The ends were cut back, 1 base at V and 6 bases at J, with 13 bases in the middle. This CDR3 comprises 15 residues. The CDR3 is CASSYLGQGSNEQFF. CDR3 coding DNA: TGTGCCAGCAGTTACTTAGGGCAGGGCAGCAATGAGCAGTTCTTC.